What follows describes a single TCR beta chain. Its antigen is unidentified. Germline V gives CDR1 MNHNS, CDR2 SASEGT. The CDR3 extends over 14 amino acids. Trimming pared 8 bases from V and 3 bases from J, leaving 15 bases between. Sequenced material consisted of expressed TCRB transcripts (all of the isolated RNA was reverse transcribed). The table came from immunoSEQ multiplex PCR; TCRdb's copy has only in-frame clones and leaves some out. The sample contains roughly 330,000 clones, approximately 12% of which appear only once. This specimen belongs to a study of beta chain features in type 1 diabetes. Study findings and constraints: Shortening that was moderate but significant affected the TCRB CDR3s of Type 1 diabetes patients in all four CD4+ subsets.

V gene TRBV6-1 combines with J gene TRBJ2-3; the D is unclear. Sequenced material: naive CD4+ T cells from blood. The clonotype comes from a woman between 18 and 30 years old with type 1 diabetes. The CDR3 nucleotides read TGTGCCAGCCTTGACCGTATCGGGACAGATACGCAGTATTTT. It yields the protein CASLDRIGTDTQYF.